This TCR beta chain was found in a study of shared clonotypes between healthy human individuals. Study-level points and caveats: Donor scarcity curtailed the genetic and exposure-history diversity represented herein.

The authors' processing: Junction-only sequences produced by ImmunoSEQ had no quality scores, so filtering differed. Repertoires were generated with immunoSEQ multiplex PCR, while TCRdb's copy carries only in-frame clones and drops some. V and J calls and clone size are given by that table; D and trimming were obtained from the DNA. The sample includes around 2.5 million clones, 80% to 95% of them seen just once. Regarding this clone: The antigen is not known.

The CDR3 consists of 16 residues. J was trimmed by 2 bases and V by 3 bases; bases with no gene match: 4. From germline, CDR1 is SGHTA and CDR2 FQGNSA. The chain is built from TRBV7-2 and TRBJ2-7; the match to TRBD2 covers 13 bases. The receptor was derived from a man aged 18 to 29 in good health. Some clones in this sample may be carry-over from other donors' samples. The sequenced sample consisted of naive CD4+ T cells from PBMCs. The sample's subset: CD45RA+ positively selected. The CDR3 loop is CASSLGGTSGAYEQYF. The CDR3 coding sequence is TGTGCCAGCAGCTTGGGGGGGACTAGCGGGGCCTACGAGCAGTACTTC.